Listed here are 10 T cell receptor beta chains from one sample, sequenced in a study of blood T cells in healthy people across ages. The authors ran a second PCR of roughly 7 to 11 cycles using a sample-barcoded 5' primer and a J-beta primer mix. TCRdb re-called the 5' RACE reads through MiXCR, storing one row per CDR3 protein. The data hold 700,000 or so distinct CDR3 sequences, with roughly 41% observed a single time. Sequenced: blood. These receptors were collected from an elderly man in good health.

This clonotype was detected only a few times. CDR3 DNA: TGCGCCAGCAGCCCCACTACCAGGGAGAGCAATGAGCAGTTCTTC. This translates into CASSPTTRESNEQFF. The V gene is TRBV5-1, the J gene TRBJ2-1; D possibly matches TRBD1 or TRBD2 (5 bases each). The V gene lost 4 bases and the J gene lost 6 bases, with 17 bases spanning the gap. Per germline, CDR1 SGHRS and CDR2 YFSETQ. The CDR3 has 15 residues.

This clonotype was counted only a few times. The chain combines TRBV7-9 with TRBJ1-1; D might be TRBD1 (5 bases). The V and J ends lost 6 bases and 5 bases respectively, with 19 bases between them. Germline values: CDR1 SEHNR, CDR2 FQNEAQ (reference sequence). This CDR3 spans 15 amino acids. Written as DNA, the CDR3 is TGTGCCAGCAGTTCCAGGTCGACAGTTACTACTGAAGCTTTCTTT. This encodes CASSSRSTVTTEAFF.

This clonotype has a single count. This CDR3 reads CASSPSFNTEAFF. The CDR3 DNA reads TGTGCCAGCAGCCCGTCTTTCAACACTGAAGCTTTCTTT. This chain uses TRBV11-2 with TRBJ1-1; D is undetermined. The CDR3 has 13 amino acids. Trimming cost V 5 bases and J 2 bases, with 9 bases left between them. In germline, CDR1 is SGHAT, CDR2 FQNNGV.

In this sample, this clonotype turned up a few times. V gene TRBV6-2 or TRBV6-3 combines with J gene TRBJ1-5; the D is unclear. CDR3 length equals 16 residues. With 0 bases removed from V and 6 bases from J, the gap between germline ends came to 15 bases. Per the germline V gene, CDR1 is MNHEY and CDR2 is SVGEGT. The CDR3 DNA follows: TGTGCCAGCAGTTACTCTGGGAGATCGGTTGGTCAGCCCCAGCATTTT. Residues: CASSYSGRSVGQPQHF.

This clonotype was seen a handful of times. The genes are TRBV18 and TRBJ2-7; D assignment may be TRBD1 or TRBD2 (5 bases each). Germline-derived CDR1 and CDR2 are KGHSH and LQKENI. The V end lost 2 bases, the J end lost 2 bases, and 13 bases lay between the germline ends. The CDR3 spans 15 residues. The DNA of the CDR3 is TGTGCCAGCTCACCATTGTCCAGGGAGACCTACGAGCAGTACTTC. This encodes CASSPLSRETYEQYF.

The chain has TRBV5-6 and TRBJ2-5, with no clear D. The ends were cut back, 0 bases at V and 1 base at J, with 10 bases in the middle. The V gene's germline CDR1 is SGHDT and CDR2 YYEEEE. The CDR3 is 15 amino acids. This CDR3 is CASSLVGSVQETQYF. In DNA, the CDR3 is TGTGCCAGCAGCTTGGTGGGCAGTGTCCAAGAGACCCAGTACTTC. Variable domain in full (rest from reference TRBV5-6 and TRBJ2-5): DAGVTQSPTHLIKTRGQQVTLRCSPKSGHDTVSWYQQALGQGPQFIFQYYEEEERQRGNFPDRFSGHQFPNYSSELNVNALLLGDSALYLCASSLVGSVQETQYFGPGTRLLVL.

The chain has TRBV6-1 and TRBJ1-5; D remains ambiguous. This CDR3 comprises 12 residues. The V and J ends lost 11 bases and 2 bases respectively, with 10 bases between them. The germline gives CDR1 MNHNS, CDR2 SASEGT. The CDR3 loop reads CASTRGNQPQHF. CDR3 coding DNA: TGTGCCTCAACGAGGGGCAATCAGCCCCAGCATTTT.

This clonotype has more than one count but fewer than ten. The V gene is TRBV9, the J gene TRBJ2-5; D not resolved. Germline V lookup: CDR1 SGDLS, CDR2 YYNGEE. The CDR3 loop spans 13 amino acids. V was trimmed by 0 bases and J by 3 bases, leaving 6 bases between them. In nucleotides, the CDR3 is TGTGCCAGCAGCGTAGAAGGGAAAGAGACCCAGTACTTC. Protein sequence: CASSVEGKETQYF. Full variable domain (remainder filled in from reference TRBV9 and TRBJ2-5): DSGVTQTPKHLITATGQRVTLRCSPRSGDLSVYWYQQSLDQGLQFLIQYYNGEERAKGNILERFSAQQFPDLHSELNLSSLELGDSALYFCASSVEGKETQYFGPGTRLLVL.

The chain joins TRBV4-3 to TRBJ1-6; 7 bases are shared with TRBD1. Germline V gene data show CDR1 as LGHNA and CDR2 as YSLEER. This CDR3 region has 16 residues. The junction had 7 bases not matched to a gene; V was cut back by 1 base and J by 7 bases. CDR3 DNA: TGCGCCAGCAGCCAAGGGCCGGGACAGATAAATTCACCCCTCCACTTT. Translated, it gives CASSQGPGQINSPLHF.

The gene calls are TRBV5-1 and TRBJ2-1; TRBD2 is a possible D gene (6 bases). From germline, CDR1 is SGHRS and CDR2 YFSETQ. This CDR3 is 15 amino acids long. Trimming shortened V by 0 bases and J by 6 bases, and 13 bases separated the two germline ends. The CDR3 loop reads CASSLVGGAFNEQFF. CDR3 coding DNA: TGCGCCAGCAGCTTGGTTGGAGGGGCCTTCAATGAGCAGTTCTTC.